These 30 T cell receptor beta chains were all obtained from the same sample, sequenced in a study of shared clonotypes between healthy human individuals (TCRdb year 2020). The library was made by the immunoSEQ multiplex PCR assay. TCRdb re-hosts the immuneACCESS table, in-frame sequences only. Its copies lack some clones; in the studies checked, an unresolved V gene accounts for under half of them, and the cause for the rest is not known. The sample table records roughly 200,000 clones; 66% of these occur just once. In total, the top ten clones hold 10% of the sample. The source material was memory CD4+ T cells sorted from blood. The cell subset or site label on this specimen signifies: CD45RA-negative fraction. The receptor set was obtained from a man aged 30 to 39 in good health.

The rearrangement uses TRBV5-4 and TRBJ2-1; 8 bases line up with TRBD2. Germline assignment: CDR1 SGHNT and CDR2 YYREEE (reference sequence). The CDR3 consists of 16 residues. J gave up 1 base and V 3 bases, and 6 bases lay outside the gene matches. The CDR3 loop reads CASSSLAGLSYNEQFF. The CDR3 nucleotides are TGTGCCAGCAGCTCCTTAGCGGGGCTTTCCTACAATGAGCAGTTCTTC.

CDR3 amino acids: CASSYGQGTDTQYF. Written as DNA, the CDR3 is TGTGCCAGCAGCTATGGACAGGGGACAGATACGCAGTATTTT. This chain connects TRBV7-2 to TRBJ2-3, with 9 bases fitting TRBD1. The V segment lost 4 bases and the J segment 3 bases; nucleotides outside the gene matches: 2. This CDR3 comprises 14 residues. CDR1 and CDR2 (germline): SGHTA, FQGNSA.

This clone was observed a handful of times. The V gene is TRBV28, the J gene TRBJ2-1; D is perhaps TRBD2 (6 bases). Trimming pared 5 bases from V and 8 bases from J, leaving 10 bases between. Looked up from germline, CDR1 is MDHEN and CDR2 is SYDVKM. This CDR3 comprises 12 residues. The CDR3 DNA sequence: TGTGCCAGCAGTCCGCGGGGCTATGAGCAGTTCTTC. Amino acids: CASSPRGYEQFF.

The chain carries TRBV5-4 and TRBJ1-2; 8 bases map to TRBD1. The CDR3 totals 13 residues. Germline loops: CDR1 SGHNT, CDR2 YYREEE (reference sequence). After removal of 0 bases from V and 6 bases from J, the junction contained 1 base not matched to a gene. CDR3 protein: CASSLVQGDGYTF. Written as DNA, the CDR3 is TGTGCCAGCAGCTTGGTACAGGGGGATGGCTACACCTTC.

This clone was picked up a small number of times. The genes are TRBV10-3 and TRBJ1-2; D remains ambiguous. V was trimmed by 7 bases and J by 7 bases, leaving 10 bases between them. The CDR3 has 11 residues. Germline values: CDR1 ENHRY, CDR2 SYGVKD. The CDR3 spells CAINGGSGYTF. CDR3 nucleotide sequence: TGTGCCATCAATGGAGGGAGTGGCTACACCTTC.

The V and J genes are TRBV11-2 and TRBJ2-5; 7 bases line up with TRBD2. The CDR3 consists of 17 residues. Trimming removed 4 bases from V and 4 bases from J; junction bases left unmatched: 15. From germline, CDR1 is SGHAT and CDR2 FQNNGV. CDR3 bases: TGTGCCAGCAGCTCCCTGGGGGGGTACGATCCAAGAGAGACCCAGTACTTC. It is translated as CASSSLGGYDPRETQYF.

J is TRBJ2-4 and V is TRBV15, with 9 bases that match TRBD2. This CDR3 comprises 18 residues. The V gene end was trimmed by 2 bases and the J gene end by 8 bases; junction bases not matched to a gene: 16. Germline lookup yields CDR1 LNHNV and CDR2 YYDKDF (reference sequence). The CDR3 sequence: CATSRSRGLAMFSDIQYF. In DNA, the CDR3 is TGTGCCACCAGCAGATCCCGGGGACTAGCAATGTTCAGTGACATTCAGTACTTC.

The rearrangement uses TRBV30 and TRBJ2-1; D gene uncertain. The CDR3 length is 13 residues. CDR1 is GTSNPN and CDR2 is SVGIG in the germline V gene (reference sequence). V dropped 0 bases and J dropped 15 bases, with 18 bases sitting between them. The CDR3 protein is CAWSVPPALSPFF. CDR3 bases: TGTGCCTGGAGTGTACCTCCGGCTCTCAGCCCGTTCTTC.

This chain connects TRBV7-9 to TRBJ2-3; D is undetermined. This CDR3 comprises 14 residues. The V gene lost 1 base and the J gene lost 4 bases, with 9 bases spanning the gap. Germline CDR1 is SEHNR and CDR2 is FQNEAQ (reference sequence). The CDR3 region is CASSLVGSADTQYF. CDR3 DNA sequence: TGTGCCAGCAGCTTAGTTGGGTCAGCAGATACGCAGTATTTT.

The chain joins TRBV7-8 to TRBJ2-7; tentative D call: TRBD1 (6 bases). Trimming took 3 bases from V and 1 from J, leaving 10 bases between them. The CDR3 is made up of 14 amino acids. Per the germline V gene, CDR1 is SGHVS and CDR2 is FQNEAQ. CDR3 residues: CASSFGTGSYEQYF. CDR3 bases: TGTGCCAGCAGCTTTGGTACAGGGTCCTACGAGCAGTACTTC.

This chain joins TRBV5-4 and TRBJ2-4, with D perhaps matching TRBD1 (5 bases). V was clipped by 0 bases and J by 2 bases, with 9 bases between them. The CDR3 totals 15 residues. Germline V lookup: CDR1 SGHNT, CDR2 YYREEE (reference sequence). CDR3 DNA: TGTGCCAGCAGCTTGGGGGGCACAACCAAAAACATTCAGTACTTC. As protein: CASSLGGTTKNIQYF. The variable domain in full, with the rest retrieved from reference TRBV5-4 and TRBJ2-4, is ETGVTQSPTHLIKTRGQQVTLRCSSQSGHNTVSWYQQALGQGPQFIFQYYREEENGRGNFPPRFSGLQFPNYSSELNVNALELDDSALYLCASSLGGTTKNIQYFGAGTRLSVL.

In its sample, this clone was seen many times. CDR3 sequence reads: CASSLVPDRGVYF. The CDR3 coding sequence is TGTGCCAGCAGTCTGGTCCCCGACAGGGGAGTATATTTT. This chain links TRBV14 with TRBJ1-3; 8 bases agree with TRBD1. This CDR3 spans 13 amino acids. CDR1 is SGHDN and CDR2 is FVKESK in the germline V gene. The V gene end was trimmed by 6 bases and the J gene end by 14 bases; junction bases not matched to a gene: 12.

This clone came up once. V gene TRBV4-2 combines with J gene TRBJ1-5; D is ambiguous. This CDR3 has 15 amino acids. The V gene's germline CDR1 is LGHNA and CDR2 YNFKEQ. V was shortened by 5 bases and J by 0 bases, with 11 bases between the two germline ends. The CDR3 DNA reads as TGTGCCAGCAGCTTCGTGGGAGATAGCAATCAGCCCCAGCATTTT. It yields the protein CASSFVGDSNQPQHF.

This chain uses TRBV2 with TRBJ1-1; possibly TRBD1 for D (5 bases). The CDR3 covers 13 residues. V gave up 4 bases and J gave up 0 bases, with 6 bases separating them. Germline V CDR1 and CDR2: SNHLY, FYNNEI. CDR3 region: CASSGQMNTEAFF. CDR3 nucleotides: TGTGCCAGCAGTGGACAGATGAACACTGAAGCTTTCTTT.

The chain is built from TRBV21-1 and TRBJ2-2. TRBV21-1 is marked as a pseudogene. The CDR3 loop spans 16 amino acids. The CDR3 sequence: CASSKVGDPNTGELFF. In nucleotides, the CDR3 is TGTGCCAGCAGCAAAGTGGGGGACCCTAACACCGGGGAGCTGTTTTTT.

The rearrangement joins TRBV2 to TRBJ2-1, with TRBD2 as a possible D gene (6 bases). CDR1 is SNHLY and CDR2 is FYNNEI in the germline V gene. This CDR3 has 14 amino acids. The germline V and J ends were trimmed by 8 bases and 0 bases, with 11 bases remaining between them. The CDR3 nucleotides read TGTGCCAGCTTTAGAGCGGGCTCCTACAATGAGCAGTTCTTC. It codes for CASFRAGSYNEQFF.

This chain connects TRBV5-1 to TRBJ2-1; possibly TRBD1 for D (6 bases). The CDR3 totals 16 residues. Trimming removed 7 bases at V and 3 bases at J, with 20 bases between. CDR1 SGHRS and CDR2 YFSETQ come from the germline V gene. In nucleotides, the CDR3 is TGCGCCAGCCGACGGCAGGGGTCCGGGGACTACAATGAGCAGTTCTTC. Encoded protein: CASRRQGSGDYNEQFF. The full variable domain, its missing parts supplied by reference TRBV5-1 and TRBJ2-1, is KAGVTQTPRYLIKTRGQQVTLSCSPISGHRSVSWYQQTPGQGLQFLFEYFSETQRNKGNFPGRFSGRQFSNSRSEMNVSTLELGDSALYLCASRRQGSGDYNEQFFGPGTRLTVL.

This rearrangement joins TRBV30 to TRBJ2-1, with TRBD2 matching 8 bases. The junction had 3 bases not matched to a gene; V was cut back by 4 bases and J by 4 bases. The CDR3 runs 13 residues. Germline loops: CDR1 GTSNPN, CDR2 SVGIG (reference sequence). The CDR3 region has the DNA TGTGCCTGGAATAGCGGGACTTACAATGAGCAGTTCTTC. The encoded protein is CAWNSGTYNEQFF.

The J gene is TRBJ2-1, the V gene TRBV28; D may be TRBD1 (6 bases). V lost 1 base, J lost 6 bases, and 13 bases lay in between. The CDR3 totals 15 residues. The germline V gene encodes CDR1 MDHEN and CDR2 SYDVKM. The CDR3 DNA reads TGTGCCAGCAGTTTATTCCGGGACATGAGCAATGAGCAGTTCTTC. Amino acids: CASSLFRDMSNEQFF.

The V and J genes are TRBV11-3 and TRBJ2-7, with 10 nucleotides matching TRBD1. The V gene's germline CDR1 is SGHNT and CDR2 YENEEA. Trimming cost V 4 bases and J 4 bases; bases outside gene matches: 7. CDR3 length equals 15 residues. The CDR3 DNA sequence: TGTGCCAGCAGCTCCCTCCGGGACAGGGGTTACGAGCAGTACTTC. It codes for CASSSLRDRGYEQYF.

This rearrangement joins TRBV29-1 to TRBJ2-7; 8 bases line up with TRBD1. The length of the CDR3 is 13 residues. Germline CDR1 SQVTM, CDR2 ANQGSEA. After removal of 4 bases from V and 7 bases from J, the junction contained 9 bases not matched to a gene. CDR3: CSVVVTGAGEQYF. For the CDR3, the DNA is TGCAGCGTTGTTGTGACAGGGGCCGGGGAGCAGTACTTC.

The table lists this clone with a few counts. The chain employs TRBV27 and TRBJ2-1; the D call may be TRBD1 or TRBD2 (5 bases each). V lost 6 bases and J 2 bases, leaving 14 bases between the germline ends. This CDR3 region has 15 residues. The germline CDR1 and CDR2 sequences are MNHEY and SMNVEV (reference sequence). Here the CDR3 reads CASSHHGTAYNEQFF. DNA of the CDR3: TGTGCCAGCAGCCACCACGGGACCGCCTACAATGAGCAGTTCTTC.

The rearrangement joins TRBV5-1 to TRBJ2-1, with 8 bases aligning to TRBD1. The V gene end was trimmed by 2 bases and the J gene end by 4 bases; junction bases not matched to a gene: 8. CDR3 length equals 16 residues. CDR1 is SGHRS, CDR2 YFSETQ, per germline. The chain's CDR3 is CASSFRSGGGYNEQFF. The CDR3 DNA reads TGCGCCAGCAGCTTCCGGTCAGGGGGCGGGTACAATGAGCAGTTCTTC. Full variable domain (missing parts from reference TRBV5-1 and TRBJ2-1): KAGVTQTPRYLIKTRGQQVTLSCSPISGHRSVSWYQQTPGQGLQFLFEYFSETQRNKGNFPGRFSGRQFSNSRSEMNVSTLELGDSALYLCASSFRSGGGYNEQFFGPGTRLTVL.

This chain connects TRBV18 to TRBJ2-3; D tentatively fits TRBD1 or TRBD2 (5 bases each). The germline V gene encodes CDR1 KGHSH and CDR2 LQKENI. Between the trimmed V and J ends, which lost 7 bases and 0 bases, there was a span of 11 bases. CDR3 length equals 14 residues. The CDR3 loop is CASFRGGSTDTQYF. In nucleotides, the CDR3 is TGTGCCAGCTTCCGGGGCGGGAGCACAGATACGCAGTATTTT.

This sequence joins TRBV6-1 and TRBJ2-7; D not resolved. CDR3 size: 14 residues. Germline CDR1 MNHNS, CDR2 SASEGT. The V end was cut by 6 bases, the J end by 1 base, with 13 bases between. In DNA form, the CDR3 reads TGTGCCAGCAGCGCACGTGGGCTTTCCTACGAGCAGTACTTC. Translating gives CASSARGLSYEQYF.

The V gene is TRBV27, the J gene TRBJ2-3, with D possibly TRBD1 on 5 matching bases. The length of the CDR3 is 16 residues. Looked up from germline, CDR1 is MNHEY and CDR2 is SMNVEV (reference sequence). V was shortened by 6 bases and J by 0 bases, with 16 bases between the two germline ends. The CDR3 DNA sequence: TGTGCCAGCAGCCTTAGGACAAGAGCTAGCACAGATACGCAGTATTTT. This sequence encodes CASSLRTRASTDTQYF.

The sample holds many counts of this clone. This rearrangement joins TRBV2 to TRBJ2-5; TRBD1 matches at 11 bases. The CDR3 consists of 17 residues. CDR1 is SNHLY and CDR2 is FYNNEI in the germline V gene. The V segment lost 4 bases and the J segment 5 bases; nucleotides outside the gene matches: 12. In nucleotides, the CDR3 is TGTGCCAGCAGTGTGGGACAGGGGGACGCGGTGGTTGAGACCCAGTACTTC. Its protein product is CASSVGQGDAVVETQYF.

This clone has a single count. The chain employs TRBV6-6 and TRBJ2-1, with 8 bases aligning to TRBD1. The CDR3 totals 15 residues. Germline CDR1 MNHNY, CDR2 SVGAGI (reference sequence). V was clipped by 6 bases and J by 1 base; unmatched bases: 5. Here the CDR3 DNA reads TGTGCCAGCAGCCGACAGGGGAGTTCCTACAATGAGCAGTTCTTC. As protein: CASSRQGSSYNEQFF.

The chain recombines TRBV7-9 with TRBJ2-3; 12 bases are shared with TRBD2. This CDR3 region has 16 residues. Germline loops: CDR1 SEHNR, CDR2 FQNEAQ (reference sequence). V lost 4 bases, J lost 4 bases, and 6 bases stayed unmatched. The CDR3 nucleotides are TGTGCCAGCAGCTACAGACTAGCGGGAGTATCAGATACGCAGTATTTT. It codes for CASSYRLAGVSDTQYF.

The chain recombines TRBV6-1 with TRBJ2-7; no firm D call. The CDR3 has 12 amino acids. The germline V gene has CDR1 MNHNS and CDR2 SASEGT. V was cut by 5 bases and J by 3 bases, with 8 bases left in between. CDR3 sequence: CASSFSHYEQYF. CDR3 bases: TGTGCCAGCAGTTTCTCCCACTACGAGCAGTACTTC.